These T cell receptor beta chains were read from a single sample in a study of cytomegalovirus exposure and HLA in healthy donors. Data came from immunoSEQ multiplex PCR; TCRdb stores just in-frame clones and leaves some out. The sample holds 110,000 to 150,000 clones, 65% to 85% seen once. The sample consisted of PBMCs. The receptors come from a male donor in good health and CMV-seronegative. The CDR3 runs from the conserved cysteine through the conserved F or W. The order of the fields is V gene, CDR3 length, clone size, D gene, J gene, CDR3 DNA, CDR3 protein. The D gene is left open where the match is weak. Part of the rows lack a size; the others show once, few, many or a class for expanded clones.

v_call: TRBV6-1; cdr3_length: 15; clone_size: NA; d_call: TRBD1; j_call: TRBJ2-7; cdr3_nt: TGTGCCAGCAGTGAAGCCAGGGGGCCCTTATACGAGCAGTACTTC; cdr3_aa: CASSEARGPLYEQYF
v_call: TRBV7-9; cdr3_length: 14; clone_size: NA; d_call: NA; j_call: TRBJ1-5; cdr3_nt: TGTGCCAGCAGCTTAACAGGCGGTGATCAGCCCCAGCATTTT; cdr3_aa: CASSLTGGDQPQHF
v_call: TRBV2; cdr3_length: 14; clone_size: NA; d_call: TRBD1; j_call: TRBJ2-5; cdr3_nt: TGTGCCAGCAGTACCGGGACAGGGGAAGAGACCCAGTACTTC; cdr3_aa: CASSTGTGEETQYF
v_call: TRBV7-6; cdr3_length: 14; clone_size: NA; d_call: TRBD1; j_call: TRBJ2-1; cdr3_nt: TGTGCCAGCAGCTCAGGGACAGGGATCAATGAGCAGTTCTTC; cdr3_aa: CASSSGTGINEQFF
v_call: TRBV11-2; cdr3_length: 14; clone_size: NA; d_call: TRBD1; j_call: TRBJ2-4; cdr3_nt: TGTGCCAGCAGCCCGGACAGGCGACTAAACAGTCAGTACTTC; cdr3_aa: CASSPDRRLNSQYF
v_call: TRBV7-2; cdr3_length: 15; clone_size: NA; d_call: TRBD2; j_call: TRBJ2-3; cdr3_nt: TGTGCCAGCAGCATTTCCGGGACTAGCGGGGGGGCTGGTAATTTT; cdr3_aa: CASSISGTSGGAGNF
v_call: TRBV7-8; cdr3_length: 16; clone_size: few; d_call: TRBD2; j_call: TRBJ2-1; cdr3_nt: TGTGCCAGCAGAACTACCGGGACTAGGGTAGGCAATGAGCAGTTCTTC; cdr3_aa: CASRTTGTRVGNEQFF
v_call: TRBV5-1; cdr3_length: 13; clone_size: NA; d_call: NA; j_call: TRBJ2-5; cdr3_nt: TGCGCCAGCAGCTTTGGCATTCAAGAGACCCAGTACTTC; cdr3_aa: CASSFGIQETQYF
v_call: TRBV13; cdr3_length: 12; clone_size: NA; d_call: NA; j_call: TRBJ1-2; cdr3_nt: TGTGCCAGCAGCCCATACTCGGGTGGCTACACCTTC; cdr3_aa: CASSPYSGGYTF
v_call: TRBV5-1; cdr3_length: 15; clone_size: NA; d_call: TRBD2; j_call: TRBJ2-3; cdr3_nt: TGCGCCAGCTGGACTAGCGGGGACTTCACAGATACGCAGTATTTT; cdr3_aa: CASWTSGDFTDTQYF
v_call: TRBV4-2; cdr3_length: 15; clone_size: few; d_call: TRBD2; j_call: TRBJ2-2; cdr3_nt: TGTGCCAGCAGCCAAGGGACTAGTCTAACCGGGGAGCTGTTTTTT; cdr3_aa: CASSQGTSLTGELFF
v_call: TRBV13; cdr3_length: 15; clone_size: NA; d_call: TRBD1; j_call: TRBJ1-2; cdr3_nt: TGTGCCAGCAGCCGGACAGGATTTGGTAACTATGGCTACACCTTC; cdr3_aa: CASSRTGFGNYGYTF
v_call: TRBV10-3; cdr3_length: 15; clone_size: NA; d_call: NA; j_call: TRBJ1-4; cdr3_nt: TGTGCCATCAGAGGGGGAACAGGGTCTGATGAAAAACTGTTTTTT; cdr3_aa: CAIRGGTGSDEKLFF
v_call: TRBV5-1; cdr3_length: 16; clone_size: NA; d_call: NA; j_call: TRBJ2-2; cdr3_nt: TGCGCCAGCAGCTTGGTGGAATTGGGGGGAGCCGGGGAGCTGTTTTTT; cdr3_aa: CASSLVELGGAGELFF
v_call: TRBV12-5; cdr3_length: 14; clone_size: NA; d_call: NA; j_call: TRBJ1-5; cdr3_nt: TGTGCTAGTGCCTTGGGACACTTCAATCAGCCCCAGCATTTT; cdr3_aa: CASALGHFNQPQHF
v_call: TRBV7-8; cdr3_length: 14; clone_size: NA; d_call: NA; j_call: TRBJ1-1; cdr3_nt: TGTGCCAGCAGCTTAGCCCCAGGGGTCACTGAAGCTTTCTTT; cdr3_aa: CASSLAPGVTEAFF
v_call: TRBV25-1; cdr3_length: 15; clone_size: NA; d_call: NA; j_call: TRBJ1-4; cdr3_nt: TGTGCCAGCAGTACCGGTGACGGGTATAATGAAAAACTGTTTTTT; cdr3_aa: CASSTGDGYNEKLFF
v_call: TRBV19; cdr3_length: 12; clone_size: NA; d_call: NA; j_call: TRBJ1-5; cdr3_nt: TGTGCCAGTAGTATTCACACGGGGCCCCAGCATTTT; cdr3_aa: CASSIHTGPQHF
v_call: TRBV5-4; cdr3_length: 17; clone_size: NA; d_call: TRBD1; j_call: TRBJ1-3; cdr3_nt: TGTGCCAGCAGCTTGGTTGGGACAGCTAGCTCTGGAAACACCATATATTTT; cdr3_aa: CASSLVGTASSGNTIYF
v_call: TRBV14; cdr3_length: 13; clone_size: NA; d_call: NA; j_call: TRBJ1-5; cdr3_nt: TGTGCCAGCAGCCGAAACACGGCAGGGCCCCAGCATTTT; cdr3_aa: CASSRNTAGPQHF
v_call: TRBV6-1; cdr3_length: 13; clone_size: NA; d_call: TRBD2; j_call: TRBJ2-5; cdr3_nt: TGTGCCACAGCGGGAGCATTCCAAGAGACCCAGTACTTC; cdr3_aa: CATAGAFQETQYF
v_call: TRBV11-2; cdr3_length: 11; clone_size: NA; d_call: NA; j_call: TRBJ1-1; cdr3_nt: TGTGCCAGCATTCGGGTGGGGCTAGCTTTCTTT; cdr3_aa: CASIRVGLAFF
v_call: TRBV27; cdr3_length: 15; clone_size: NA; d_call: TRBD1; j_call: TRBJ2-7; cdr3_nt: TGTGCCAGCAGTAGCCTGGGACAGGGTAGGTACGAGCAGTACTTC; cdr3_aa: CASSSLGQGRYEQYF
v_call: TRBV14; cdr3_length: 15; clone_size: NA; d_call: TRBD2; j_call: TRBJ2-2; cdr3_nt: TGTGCCAGCAGCCTAGCGGGGCCGAACACCGGGGAGCTGTTTTTT; cdr3_aa: CASSLAGPNTGELFF
v_call: TRBV6-1; cdr3_length: 15; clone_size: once; d_call: TRBD2; j_call: TRBJ2-1; cdr3_nt: TGTGCCTGCGCCCCCAGGAGCGGGGGCTACAATGAGCAGTTCTTC; cdr3_aa: CACAPRSGGYNEQFF
v_call: TRBV6-5; cdr3_length: 15; clone_size: once; d_call: NA; j_call: TRBJ1-2; cdr3_nt: TGTGCCAGCAGTTTACAGAGAACCCTTAACTATGGCTACACCTTC; cdr3_aa: CASSLQRTLNYGYTF
v_call: TRBV9; cdr3_length: 14; clone_size: NA; d_call: TRBD1; j_call: TRBJ1-1; cdr3_nt: TGTGCCAGCAGCGGCGGACAGGGGGGCACTGAAGCTTTCTTT; cdr3_aa: CASSGGQGGTEAFF
v_call: TRBV6-5; cdr3_length: 13; clone_size: NA; d_call: NA; j_call: TRBJ2-7; cdr3_nt: TGTGCCAGCAGCCCGTCGGACAGCTACGAGCAGTACTTC; cdr3_aa: CASSPSDSYEQYF
v_call: TRBV6-1; cdr3_length: 14; clone_size: NA; d_call: TRBD1; j_call: TRBJ1-3; cdr3_nt: TGTGCCAGCGCTCTGGGGACAGGGGGGGACACCATATATTTT; cdr3_aa: CASALGTGGDTIYF
v_call: TRBV4-2; cdr3_length: 14; clone_size: NA; d_call: NA; j_call: TRBJ2-7; cdr3_nt: TGTGCCAGCAGCCAAGATGAGACACGTTACGAGCAGTACTTC; cdr3_aa: CASSQDETRYEQYF
v_call: TRBV19; cdr3_length: 14; clone_size: NA; d_call: NA; j_call: TRBJ1-1; cdr3_nt: TGTGCCAGTAGTAGCGACAGACCTGTCACTGAAGCTTTCTTT; cdr3_aa: CASSSDRPVTEAFF
v_call: TRBV19; cdr3_length: 14; clone_size: NA; d_call: NA; j_call: TRBJ2-2; cdr3_nt: TGTGCCAGTAGTCCCCCGAGGTACCCCGGGGAGCTGTTTTTT; cdr3_aa: CASSPPRYPGELFF
v_call: TRBV19; cdr3_length: 17; clone_size: NA; d_call: NA; j_call: TRBJ2-4; cdr3_nt: TGTGCCAGTAGTATCGCGCGCGGAGCTCTAGCCAAAAACATTCAGTACTTC; cdr3_aa: CASSIARGALAKNIQYF
v_call: TRBV5-4; cdr3_length: 15; clone_size: NA; d_call: TRBD1; j_call: TRBJ2-7; cdr3_nt: TGTGCCAGCAGCGTGAATGGACAGGGGGACTACGAGCAGTACTTC; cdr3_aa: CASSVNGQGDYEQYF
v_call: TRBV7-9; cdr3_length: 15; clone_size: NA; d_call: NA; j_call: TRBJ2-6; cdr3_nt: TGTGCCAGCAGCTTCATTTCCCCTGGGGCCAACGGCCTGACTTTC; cdr3_aa: CASSFISPGANGLTF
v_call: TRBV5-1; cdr3_length: 15; clone_size: NA; d_call: TRBD1; j_call: TRBJ1-5; cdr3_nt: TGCGCCAGCAGCCCCTGGACAGGGACCAATCAGCCCCAGCATTTT; cdr3_aa: CASSPWTGTNQPQHF
v_call: TRBV4-1; cdr3_length: 14; clone_size: NA; d_call: NA; j_call: TRBJ2-7; cdr3_nt: TGCGCCAGCAGCCAAGGAGGACAAGCCTACGAGCAGTACTTC; cdr3_aa: CASSQGGQAYEQYF
v_call: TRBV27; cdr3_length: 13; clone_size: NA; d_call: NA; j_call: TRBJ2-3; cdr3_nt: TGTGCCAGCTGCGCGGCGGGGTCGGATACGCAGTATTTT; cdr3_aa: CASCAAGSDTQYF
v_call: TRBV9; cdr3_length: 14; clone_size: NA; d_call: NA; j_call: TRBJ2-2; cdr3_nt: TGTGCCAGCACACTGACTAGTTGGCCCGGGGAGCTGTTTTTT; cdr3_aa: CASTLTSWPGELFF
v_call: TRBV18; cdr3_length: 15; clone_size: once; d_call: NA; j_call: TRBJ1-2; cdr3_nt: TGTGCCAGCTCACCATCCCCAGGGGAAGCCTATGGCTACACCTTC; cdr3_aa: CASSPSPGEAYGYTF
v_call: TRBV11-2; cdr3_length: 13; clone_size: once; d_call: NA; j_call: TRBJ1-5; cdr3_nt: TGTGCCAGCAGCCCTACCCTAAATCAGCCCCAGCATTTT; cdr3_aa: CASSPTLNQPQHF
v_call: TRBV11-3; cdr3_length: 13; clone_size: few; d_call: NA; j_call: TRBJ2-7; cdr3_nt: TGTGCCAGCAGCTTAGGCAGTTCCTACGAGCAGTACTTC; cdr3_aa: CASSLGSSYEQYF
v_call: TRBV19; cdr3_length: 14; clone_size: NA; d_call: TRBD2; j_call: TRBJ2-2; cdr3_nt: TGTGCCAGTATCCGGGACTATAACACCGGGGAGCTGTTTTTT; cdr3_aa: CASIRDYNTGELFF
v_call: TRBV7-6; cdr3_length: 14; clone_size: NA; d_call: TRBD1; j_call: TRBJ1-1; cdr3_nt: TGTGCCAGCAGCCTCATGACAGGGAGCGGTGAAGCTTTCTTT; cdr3_aa: CASSLMTGSGEAFF
v_call: TRBV11-2; cdr3_length: 13; clone_size: NA; d_call: TRBD1; j_call: TRBJ1-2; cdr3_nt: TGTGCCAGCAGCCAGAGACAGGGGGGTGGCTACACCTTC; cdr3_aa: CASSQRQGGGYTF
v_call: TRBV7-3; cdr3_length: 15; clone_size: NA; d_call: NA; j_call: TRBJ1-6; cdr3_nt: TGTGCCAGCAGCTTGGAGAGCTCCTATAATTCACCCCTCCACTTT; cdr3_aa: CASSLESSYNSPLHF
v_call: TRBV5-1; cdr3_length: 13; clone_size: few; d_call: TRBD2; j_call: TRBJ2-5; cdr3_nt: TGCGCCAGCACGGTAGCGGGAGACGAGACCCAGTACTTC; cdr3_aa: CASTVAGDETQYF
v_call: TRBV5-1; cdr3_length: 19; clone_size: NA; d_call: TRBD1; j_call: TRBJ2-5; cdr3_nt: TGCGCCAGCAGCTTACAAGGGACAGGGTGGCGACGTGAATCGGAGACCCAGTACTTC; cdr3_aa: CASSLQGTGWRRESETQYF
v_call: TRBV5-4; cdr3_length: 13; clone_size: NA; d_call: NA; j_call: TRBJ1-1; cdr3_nt: TGTGCCAGCAGCTTAAAGGGGCTAACTGAAGCTTTCTTT; cdr3_aa: CASSLKGLTEAFF
v_call: TRBV7-9; cdr3_length: 16; clone_size: NA; d_call: NA; j_call: TRBJ2-5; cdr3_nt: TGTGCCAGCAGCGGACACGTACAGGGTAGAAAAGAGACCCAGTACTTC; cdr3_aa: CASSGHVQGRKETQYF
v_call: TRBV7-8; cdr3_length: 11; clone_size: NA; d_call: NA; j_call: TRBJ2-2; cdr3_nt: TGTGCCAGCAGCCAATCCGGGGAGCTGTTTTTT; cdr3_aa: CASSQSGELFF
v_call: TRBV10-1; cdr3_length: 12; clone_size: few; d_call: NA; j_call: TRBJ2-2; cdr3_nt: TGCGCCAGCAGCGTCGGGACAGGGGAGCTGTTTTTT; cdr3_aa: CASSVGTGELFF
v_call: TRBV7-9; cdr3_length: 14; clone_size: NA; d_call: NA; j_call: TRBJ2-5; cdr3_nt: TGTGCCAGCAGCCTACCTCGGGGGAGTGAGACCCAGTACTTC; cdr3_aa: CASSLPRGSETQYF